Listed here is a single T cell receptor (beta chain). Individuals drawn from approximately 26 US areas were about 18 to 90 years old. This record belongs to a study of blood T cell repertoires in COVID-19. Overall study: The analysed material was cDNA or gDNA that came from T cells, B-cell-depleted T cells, or PBMCs.

The protocol was immunoSEQ multiplex PCR, while the TCRdb copy is restricted to in-frame clones and leaves out a portion. The sample includes just over 300,000 clones, nearly 90% of them seen just once. The CDR3 sequence is 15 residues long. Germline loops: CDR1 SGHVS, CDR2 FNYEAQ. V lost 5 bases to trimming and J lost 5 bases; unmatched junction nucleotides: 5. This receptor was identified in a woman aged 18-29 years with acute COVID-19. The sample taken for sequencing was PBMCs or T cells enriched from blood (not recorded which). The rearrangement joins TRBV7-6 to TRBJ2-2; 10 positions agree with TRBD1. The CDR3 region is CASSHRDRGTGELFF. CDR3 coding DNA: TGTGCCAGCAGCCACCGGGACAGGGGAACCGGGGAGCTGTTTTTT.